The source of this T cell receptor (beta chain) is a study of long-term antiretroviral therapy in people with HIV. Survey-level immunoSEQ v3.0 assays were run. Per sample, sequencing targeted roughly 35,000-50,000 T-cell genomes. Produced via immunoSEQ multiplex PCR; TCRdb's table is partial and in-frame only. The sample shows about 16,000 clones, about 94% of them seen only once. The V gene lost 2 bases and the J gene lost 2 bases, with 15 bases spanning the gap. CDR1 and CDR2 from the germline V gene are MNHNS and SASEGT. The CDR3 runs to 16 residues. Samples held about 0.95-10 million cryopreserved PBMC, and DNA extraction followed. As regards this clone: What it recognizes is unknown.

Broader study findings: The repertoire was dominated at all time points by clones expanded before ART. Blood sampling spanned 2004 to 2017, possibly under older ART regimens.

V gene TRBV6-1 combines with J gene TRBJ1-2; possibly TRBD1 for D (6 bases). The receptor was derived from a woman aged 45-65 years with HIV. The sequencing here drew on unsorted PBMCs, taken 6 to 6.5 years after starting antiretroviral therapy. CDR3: CASSEPNLQGNYGYTF. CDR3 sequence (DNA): TGTGCCAGCAGTGAACCTAATCTCCAGGGGAACTATGGCTACACCTTC.